The 32 T cell receptor beta chains reported below all come from one sample, sequenced in a study of blood T cell repertoires in COVID-19. TCRdb keeps only in-frame clones here, not all; method: immunoSEQ multiplex PCR. The sample lists roughly 110,000 clones; approximately 85% were seen once. The source material was peripheral blood. These receptors were taken from a middle-aged man with acute or convalescent COVID-19.

The V call is TRBV7-3, the J call TRBJ1-2; maybe TRBD1 (6 bases). CDR1 is SGHTA, CDR2 FQGTGA, per germline. CDR3 length equals 15 residues. V dropped 0 bases and J dropped 4 bases, with 12 bases sitting between them. The CDR3 loop reads CASSLTGAGIYGYTF. DNA of the CDR3: TGTGCCAGCAGCTTAACGGGGGCAGGGATCTATGGCTACACCTTC.

The gene calls are TRBV5-1 and TRBJ2-1; D is undetermined. Germline CDR1 is SGHRS and CDR2 is YFSETQ. The CDR3 is 13 amino acids. V was trimmed by 0 bases and J by 8 bases, leaving 9 bases between them. This CDR3 is CASSLATNHEQFF. CDR3 bases: TGCGCCAGCAGCTTGGCTACGAACCATGAGCAGTTCTTC.

This clone was seen once. The chain links TRBV6-5 to TRBJ2-7, with a weak D call TRBD1 (6 bases). CDR3 size: 16 residues. The V gene lost 2 bases and the J gene lost 5 bases, with 19 bases spanning the gap. Germline CDR1 and CDR2: MNHEY and SVGAGI. This chain's CDR3 is CASSYAGAGAQNEQYF. Written as DNA, the CDR3 is TGTGCCAGCAGTTACGCCGGGGCAGGGGCTCAAAACGAGCAGTACTTC.

This clone showed up just once. The gene calls are TRBV9 and TRBJ2-1, with 14 nucleotides matching TRBD2. Germline loops: CDR1 SGDLS, CDR2 YYNGEE. The CDR3 has 16 amino acids. V shed 0 bases, J shed 8 bases, and the junction held 4 bases outside the gene matches. The CDR3 region is CASSVGLAGGQDEQFF. CDR3 nucleotides: TGTGCCAGCAGCGTAGGACTAGCGGGAGGGCAGGATGAGCAGTTCTTC.

This rearrangement joins TRBV28 to TRBJ2-1; 8 bases map to TRBD2. The V gene end was trimmed by 4 bases and the J gene end by 3 bases; junction bases not matched to a gene: 17. This CDR3 comprises 19 residues. Germline-derived CDR1 and CDR2 are MDHEN and SYDVKM. The CDR3 nucleotides read TGTGCCAGCAGTTACCCGTCAGCGGGAGTCGTCCCCCTCTACAATGAGCAGTTCTTC. Translating gives CASSYPSAGVVPLYNEQFF.

The V call is TRBV3-1 (or the pseudogene TRBV3-2), the J call TRBJ2-3; D is possibly TRBD1 (6 bases). CDR1 and CDR2 from the germline V gene are LGHDT and YNNKEL (reference sequence). The CDR3 loop spans 13 amino acids. The V end was cut by 4 bases, the J end by 9 bases, with 14 bases between. The CDR3: CASSLGHPGTQYF. DNA of the CDR3: TGTGCCAGCAGCCTGGGACATCCTGGGACGCAGTATTTT.

This clone was seen a single time. V is TRBV6-5 and J is TRBJ1-2, with a possible D match to TRBD1 (6 bases). Germline V gives CDR1 MNHEY, CDR2 SVGAGI. There are 13 residues in the CDR3. The ends were cut back, 7 bases at V and 4 bases at J, with 13 bases in the middle. The CDR3 here is CASKQGVLYGYTF. CDR3 in DNA: TGTGCCAGCAAACAGGGAGTACTCTATGGCTACACCTTC.

The CDR3: CASSESAGGARSPLHF. As DNA, the CDR3 is TGTGCCAGCAGTGAATCCGCGGGGGGCGCAAGGTCACCCCTCCACTTT. The rearrangement links TRBV6-1 to TRBJ1-6, with D maybe TRBD1 (6 bases). Germline V gene lookup returns CDR1 MNHNS and CDR2 SASEGT. The CDR3 sequence is 16 residues long. V was trimmed by 2 bases and J by 10 bases, leaving 18 bases between them.

CDR3 in amino acids: CASSWSANTGELFF. The CDR3 coding sequence is TGTGCCAGCAGTTGGTCGGCGAACACCGGGGAGCTGTTTTTT. J is TRBJ2-2 and V is TRBV6-2 or TRBV6-3; no firm D call. Germline V gene lookup returns CDR1 MNHEY and CDR2 SVGEGT. V lost 4 bases and J 0 bases, leaving 6 bases between the germline ends. The CDR3 is 14 residues long.

This clone has just one count. The chain carries TRBV4-3 and TRBJ2-7; 10 bases agree with TRBD1. This CDR3 spans 17 amino acids. With 3 bases clipped from V and 4 bases from J, the junction kept 12 bases outside the gene matches. Looked up from germline, CDR1 is LGHNA and CDR2 is YSLEER. Written as DNA, the CDR3 is TGCGCCAGCAGCCAGGACCTAGGGACAGGGGACCCTTACGAGCAGTACTTC. It translates to CASSQDLGTGDPYEQYF.

The genes are TRBV15 and TRBJ1-4; D ambiguous. Germline assignment: CDR1 LNHNV and CDR2 YYDKDF (reference sequence). Trimming took off 7 bases at V and 5 bases at J, with 14 bases between the two ends. The CDR3 consists of 14 residues. CDR3 residues: CATMGEGANEKLFF. CDR3 bases: TGTGCCACCATGGGAGAGGGCGCGAATGAAAAACTGTTTTTT. Based on the CDR3 plus reference TRBV15 and TRBJ1-4, the full variable domain is DAMVIQNPRYQVTQFGKPVTLSCSQTLNHNVMYWYQQKSSQAPKLLFHYYDKDFNNEADTPDNFQSRRPNTSFCFLDIRSPGLGDTAMYLCATMGEGANEKLFFGSGTQLSVL.

V and J are TRBV6-5 and TRBJ2-1; perhaps TRBD1 as D (5 bases). V lost 0 bases and J 1 base, leaving 10 bases between the germline ends. Germline V gives CDR1 MNHEY, CDR2 SVGAGI. This CDR3 region has 16 residues. CDR3 sequence: CASSYSWGDSYNEQFF. Written as DNA, the CDR3 is TGTGCCAGCAGTTACTCGTGGGGCGATTCCTACAATGAGCAGTTCTTC.

This clone was counted between two and nine times. The V and J genes are TRBV18 and TRBJ2-5; D gene uncertain. Germline assignment: CDR1 KGHSH and CDR2 LQKENI. V lost 6 bases and J lost 9, with 17 bases in between. This CDR3 region has 13 residues. CDR3 nucleotides: TGTGCCAGCTCCCTTGGCCAGAACCCAGCCCAGTACTTC. This gives the protein CASSLGQNPAQYF.

J is TRBJ2-7 and V is TRBV29-1; 10 nucleotides line up with TRBD2. Germline CDR1 and CDR2: SQVTM and ANQGSEA. The CDR3 has 13 residues. J was trimmed by 5 bases and V by 4 bases; bases with no gene match: 5. This CDR3 is CSVASGGGNEQYF. In DNA form, the CDR3 reads TGCAGCGTTGCGAGCGGGGGGGGGAACGAGCAGTACTTC.

This sequence joins TRBV7-2 and TRBJ2-3, with D perhaps matching TRBD2 (5 bases). The germline CDR1 and CDR2 sequences are SGHTA and FQGNSA. This CDR3 spans 12 amino acids. Trimming removed 3 bases from V and 9 bases from J, with 10 bases in between. The CDR3 sequence is CASSFGVQTQYF. The CDR3 coding sequence is TGTGCCAGCAGCTTCGGGGTCCAGACGCAGTATTTT.

The chain is built from TRBV9 and TRBJ1-2; D not resolved. There are 14 residues in the CDR3. Trimming left V 0 bases short and J 5 bases short, with 11 bases between. Germline V gene data show CDR1 as SGDLS and CDR2 as YYNGEE. The CDR3 DNA sequence: TGTGCCAGCAGCGTAGGGGCACTAGGGTATGGCTACACCTTC. It encodes CASSVGALGYGYTF.

This chain connects TRBV5-1 to TRBJ1-3; TRBD1 is a possible D gene (5 bases). This CDR3 spans 15 amino acids. Germline CDR1 and CDR2: SGHRS and YFSETQ. Trimming took off 0 bases at V and 7 bases at J, with 14 bases between the two ends. The CDR3 sequence is CASSLGQRGKNTIYF. The CDR3 nucleotides read TGCGCCAGCAGCTTGGGACAGAGAGGCAAGAACACCATATATTTT.

This clone was counted between two and nine times. This sequence joins TRBV25-1 and TRBJ1-2, with a tentative D call TRBD1 (5 bases). CDR3 length: 12 residues. V dropped 7 bases and J dropped 4 bases, with 10 bases sitting between them. The V gene's germline CDR1 is MGHDK and CDR2 SYGVNS. CDR3 sequence: CASNQGGYGYTF. The CDR3 DNA is TGTGCCAGCAACCAGGGCGGCTATGGCTACACCTTC.

The chain couples TRBV6-6 to TRBJ1-5; 7 bases fit TRBD1. Germline CDR1 and CDR2: MNHNY and SVGAGI (reference sequence). CDR3 length: 13 residues. V trimming: 8 bases; J trimming: 4 bases; junction bases outside the gene matches: 5. The CDR3 DNA reads TGTGCCAGCGACGGACAGGAAAATCAGCCCCAGCATTTT. Translating gives CASDGQENQPQHF.

The CDR3 DNA reads TGCGCCAGCAGTCGAGCCCTCTATAATGAAAAACTGTTTTTT. Its protein is CASSRALYNEKLFF. V is TRBV10-2 and J is TRBJ1-4, with unresolved D. V was shortened by 5 bases and J by 4 bases, with 11 bases between the two germline ends. CDR3 length equals 14 residues. Germline lookup yields CDR1 WSHSY and CDR2 SAAADI.

The V gene is TRBV5-5, the J gene TRBJ1-5; D uncertain. CDR3 length: 16 residues. With 4 bases removed from V and 0 bases from J, the gap between germline ends came to 14 bases. CDR1 and CDR2 (germline): SGHKS, YYEKEE (reference sequence). The CDR3 bases are TGTGCCAGCAGCGCGGGCAGTTTGTATAGCAATCAGCCCCAGCATTTT. This gives the protein CASSAGSLYSNQPQHF.

The chain employs TRBV5-1 and TRBJ1-3, with 7 bases lining up with TRBD1. Germline CDR1 reads SGHRS; CDR2 reads YFSETQ. The ends lost 4 bases at V and 2 bases at J; junction bases unmatched: 3. The CDR3 length is 14 residues. As DNA, the CDR3 is TGCGCCAGCAGCCTAGGGACAGCTGGAAACACCATATATTTT. Protein product: CASSLGTAGNTIYF.

This clone showed up just a few times. Within the sample, other DNA sequences also encode this same CDR3. The rearrangement uses TRBV5-4 and TRBJ1-2; D call uncertain. Trimming left V 0 bases short and J 5 bases short, with 14 bases between. CDR3 length: 15 residues. Germline loops: CDR1 SGHNT, CDR2 YYREEE (reference sequence). The chain's CDR3 is CASSLGGGGIYGYTF. CDR3 coding DNA: TGTGCCAGCAGCTTGGGGGGAGGAGGGATTTATGGCTACACCTTC.

The CDR3 DNA sequence: TGTGCCAGCAGCTTAGTGACAGGGGAGACTAATGAAAAACTGTTTTTT. Translated, it gives CASSLVTGETNEKLFF. The chain uses TRBV11-3 and TRBJ1-4; 8 nucleotides line up with TRBD1. The CDR3 runs to 16 residues. Looked up from germline, CDR1 is SGHNT and CDR2 is YENEEA. Losses at the gene ends were 1 base for V and 2 bases for J; bases not matched to a gene: 3.

The chain recombines TRBV6-1 with TRBJ2-3; 9 positions agree with TRBD2. CDR3 length: 15 amino acids. Trimming took 1 base from V and 1 from J; bases not matched to a gene: 0. Germline V lookup: CDR1 MNHNS, CDR2 SASEGT. The CDR3 DNA reads as TGTGCCAGCAGTGAAGAGCGGGGGGGCACAGATACGCAGTATTTT. Amino acid sequence: CASSEERGGTDTQYF.

The table lists this clone with a count of one. The rearrangement uses TRBV5-8 and TRBJ1-2; the D gene is possibly TRBD1 (5 bases). The germline V gene has CDR1 SGHTS and CDR2 YDEGEE. The CDR3 covers 15 residues. The ends were cut back, 5 bases at V and 3 bases at J, with 17 bases in the middle. CDR3 sequence reads: CASSRSIRVDYGYTF. The CDR3 DNA is TGTGCCAGCAGTAGGTCCATCAGGGTGGACTATGGCTACACCTTC.

The chain combines TRBV5-4 with TRBJ2-1, with TRBD1 matching over 8 bases. In germline, CDR1 is SGHNT, CDR2 YYREEE (reference sequence). This CDR3 has 15 residues. V lost 3 bases, J lost 7 bases, and 9 bases stayed unmatched. CDR3 in amino acids: CASSYPGTGINEQFF. Here the CDR3 DNA reads TGTGCCAGCAGCTACCCCGGGACAGGCATTAATGAGCAGTTCTTC.

V and J are TRBV15 and TRBJ1-2; D unresolved. Germline V gene data show CDR1 as LNHNV and CDR2 as YYDKDF (reference sequence). Trimming took off 1 base at V and 2 bases at J, with 17 bases between the two ends. The length of the CDR3 is 17 residues. The CDR3 DNA sequence: TGTGCCACCAGCAGAGTCGCCGCGCTAAATCGGAACTATGGCTACACCTTC. Protein product: CATSRVAALNRNYGYTF.

This clone was recorded once. Other nucleotide sequences from this sample produce the same CDR3. The CDR3 reads CARPGGPDTQYF. CDR3 DNA sequence: TGTGCCCGCCCGGGGGGTCCGGATACGCAGTATTTT. V gene TRBV19 combines with J gene TRBJ2-3; 7 bases map to TRBD2. Germline CDR1 LNHDA, CDR2 SQIVND (reference sequence). J gave up 6 bases and V 11 bases, and 8 bases lay outside the gene matches. The CDR3 has 12 amino acids.

This sequence joins TRBV7-2 and TRBJ2-1, with TRBD2 identical over 7 bases. V gave up 5 bases and J gave up 10 bases; unmatched junction bases: 11. CDR1 SGHTA and CDR2 FQGNSA come from the germline V gene. This CDR3 is 14 amino acids long. CDR3 loop: CASSPGRTSAEQFF. In DNA form, the CDR3 reads TGTGCCAGCAGCCCCGGTAGAACTAGCGCCGAGCAGTTCTTC. Full variable domain (outside the CDR3, taken from reference TRBV7-2 and TRBJ2-1): GAGVSQSPSNKVTEKGKDVELRCDPISGHTALYWYRQSLGQGLEFLIYFQGNSAPDKSGLPSDRFSAERTGGSVSTLTIQRTQQEDSAVYLCASSPGRTSAEQFFGPGTRLTVL.

J is TRBJ2-1 and V is TRBV5-1, with 9 bases lining up with TRBD2. The length of the CDR3 is 16 residues. With 3 bases clipped from V and 10 bases from J, the junction kept 14 bases outside the gene matches. Germline V CDR1 and CDR2: SGHRS, YFSETQ. The CDR3 DNA is TGCGCCAGCAGCTCTACCGGGACTAGCTCCCAGATGGAGCAGTTCTTC. Protein sequence: CASSSTGTSSQMEQFF. Together with reference TRBV5-1 and TRBJ2-1, the CDR3 gives the full variable domain: KAGVTQTPRYLIKTRGQQVTLSCSPISGHRSVSWYQQTPGQGLQFLFEYFSETQRNKGNFPGRFSGRQFSNSRSEMNVSTLELGDSALYLCASSSTGTSSQMEQFFGPGTRLTVL.

In this sample, this clone turned up once. The V call is TRBV7-3, the J call TRBJ2-3, with TRBD2 matching 7 bases. CDR1 and CDR2 (germline): SGHTA, FQGTGA. The CDR3 extends over 14 amino acids. The V and J ends lost 5 bases and 6 bases, in that order; junction bases with no gene match: 8. For the CDR3, the DNA is TGTGCCAGCAGCCCCCTCGGGGGGAGGGATACGCAGTATTTT. Protein product: CASSPLGGRDTQYF.